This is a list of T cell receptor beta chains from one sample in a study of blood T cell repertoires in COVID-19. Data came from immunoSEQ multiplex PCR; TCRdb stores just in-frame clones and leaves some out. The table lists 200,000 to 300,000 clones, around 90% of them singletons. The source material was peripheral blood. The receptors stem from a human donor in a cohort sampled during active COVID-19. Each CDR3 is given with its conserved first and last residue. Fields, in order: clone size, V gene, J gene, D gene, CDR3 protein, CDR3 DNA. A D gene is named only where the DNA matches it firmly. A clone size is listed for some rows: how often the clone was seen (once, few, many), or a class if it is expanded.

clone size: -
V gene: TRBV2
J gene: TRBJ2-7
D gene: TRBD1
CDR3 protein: CATSRDRGDEQYF
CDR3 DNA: TGTGCCACCAGCCGGGACAGGGGAGACGAGCAGTACTTC

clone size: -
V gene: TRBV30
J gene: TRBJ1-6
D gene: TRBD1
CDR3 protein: CAWRGTGNSPLHF
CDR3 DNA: TGTGCCTGGAGAGGGACAGGGAATTCACCCCTCCACTTT

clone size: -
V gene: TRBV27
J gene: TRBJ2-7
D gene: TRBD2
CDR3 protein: CASSSGNSYEQYF
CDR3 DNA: TGTGCCAGCAGTAGCGGGAATTCCTACGAGCAGTACTTC

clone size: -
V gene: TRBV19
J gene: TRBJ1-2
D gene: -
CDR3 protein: CASSRLGGDHGYTF
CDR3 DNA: TGTGCCAGTAGCCGACTTGGAGGGGACCATGGCTACACCTTC

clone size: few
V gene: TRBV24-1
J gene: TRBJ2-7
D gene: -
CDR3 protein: CATRWGPGYYEQYF
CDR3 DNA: TGTGCCACCCGATGGGGGCCCGGCTACTACGAGCAGTACTTC

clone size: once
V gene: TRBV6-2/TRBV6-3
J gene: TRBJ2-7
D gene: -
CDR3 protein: CASSSLGVHEQYF
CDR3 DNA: TGTGCCAGCAGTTCCCTCGGGGTCCACGAGCAGTACTTC

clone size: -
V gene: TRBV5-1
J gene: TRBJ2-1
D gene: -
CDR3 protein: CASSLAQEGQFF
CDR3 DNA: TGCGCCAGCAGCTTGGCCCAGGAGGGGCAGTTCTTC

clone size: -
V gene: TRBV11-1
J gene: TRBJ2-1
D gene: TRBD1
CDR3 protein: CASSSRGTYNEQFF
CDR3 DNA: TGTGCCAGCAGCTCCAGGGGGACCTACAATGAGCAGTTCTTC

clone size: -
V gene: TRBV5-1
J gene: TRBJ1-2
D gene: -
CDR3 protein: CASSLNGPSNYGYTF
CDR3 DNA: TGCGCCAGCAGCTTGAATGGGCCCTCTAACTATGGCTACACCTTC

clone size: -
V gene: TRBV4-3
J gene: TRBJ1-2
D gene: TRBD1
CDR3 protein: CASSQDEGKGAHYGYTF
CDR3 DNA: TGCGCCAGCAGCCAAGATGAAGGAAAGGGGGCACACTATGGCTACACCTTC

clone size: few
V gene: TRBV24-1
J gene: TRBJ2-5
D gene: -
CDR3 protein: CATSDRGPGETQYF
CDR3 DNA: TGTGCCACCAGTGATCGGGGTCCGGGGGAGACCCAGTACTTC

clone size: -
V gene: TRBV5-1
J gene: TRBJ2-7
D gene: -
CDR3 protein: CASSFGGAGYEQYF
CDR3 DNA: TGCGCCAGCAGCTTCGGGGGAGCGGGCTACGAGCAGTACTTC